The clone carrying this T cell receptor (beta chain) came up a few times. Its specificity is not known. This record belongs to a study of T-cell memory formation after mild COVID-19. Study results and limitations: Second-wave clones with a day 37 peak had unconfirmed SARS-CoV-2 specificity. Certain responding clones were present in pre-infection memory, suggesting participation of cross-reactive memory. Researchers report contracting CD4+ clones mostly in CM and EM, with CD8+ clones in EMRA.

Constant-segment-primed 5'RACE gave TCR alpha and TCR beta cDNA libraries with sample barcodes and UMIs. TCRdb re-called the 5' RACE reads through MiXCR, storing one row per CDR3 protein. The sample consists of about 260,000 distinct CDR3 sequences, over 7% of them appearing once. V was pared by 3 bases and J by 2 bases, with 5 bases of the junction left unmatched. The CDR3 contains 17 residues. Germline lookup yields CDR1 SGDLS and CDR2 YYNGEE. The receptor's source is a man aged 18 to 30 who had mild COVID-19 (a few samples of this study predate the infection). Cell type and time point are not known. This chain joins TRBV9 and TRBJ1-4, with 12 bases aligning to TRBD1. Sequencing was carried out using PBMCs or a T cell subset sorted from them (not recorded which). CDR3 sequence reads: CASSGDRGRPTNEKLFF. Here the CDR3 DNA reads TGTGCCAGCAGCGGGGACAGGGGGCGGCCCACTAATGAAAAACTGTTTTTT.